The rows below give T cell receptor beta chains drawn from one sample of a study of blood T cell repertoires in COVID-19. Clones were sequenced by immunoSEQ multiplex PCR, and TCRdb holds only the in-frame ones, with some missing. Among about 220,000 clones listed, roughly 84% were seen once. Material for sequencing was peripheral blood. These receptors originate from a woman in her fifties or sixties with acute or convalescent COVID-19. CDR3s include the opening cysteine and the closing phenylalanine or tryptophan. The D gene is left open where the match is weak. The listing skips clone size in some rows; elsewhere it reads once, few, many or a size class.

j_call,v_call,d_call,clone_size,cdr3_aa,cdr3_nt
TRBJ1-2,TRBV9,NA,few,CASSPRGGNPSNYGYTF,TGTGCCAGCAGCCCAAGGGGAGGGAATCCCTCTAACTATGGCTACACCTTC
TRBJ2-1,TRBV3-1/TRBV3-2,TRBD2,NA,CASSSASGGFYNEQFF,TGTGCCAGCAGCTCGGCTAGCGGGGGCTTCTACAATGAGCAGTTCTTC
TRBJ2-1,TRBV9,TRBD2,NA,CASSVDPLSGGANNDEQFF,TGTGCCAGCAGCGTAGATCCCCTGAGCGGGGGGGCGAATAACGATGAGCAGTTCTTC
TRBJ2-3,TRBV28,NA,few,CASSPTGSTDTQYF,TGTGCCAGCAGCCCGACGGGTAGCACAGATACGCAGTATTTT
TRBJ1-2,TRBV28,NA,NA,CASSLAGNYGYTF,TGTGCCAGCAGTTTGGCGGGGAACTATGGCTACACCTTC
TRBJ2-4,TRBV3-1/TRBV3-2,TRBD2,once,CASSHRAGAADIQYF,TGTGCCAGCAGCCACAGAGCGGGGGCTGCAGACATTCAGTACTTC
TRBJ1-1,TRBV3-1/TRBV3-2,NA,NA,CASSQVSQASTEAFF,TGTGCCAGCAGCCAAGTTTCGCAGGCGAGCACTGAAGCTTTCTTT
TRBJ1-2,TRBV7-2,TRBD1,NA,CASSLVGTGGDAAGYTF,TGTGCCAGCAGCTTAGTTGGGACAGGGGGCGATGCCGCTGGCTACACCTTC
TRBJ2-3,TRBV2,TRBD2,NA,CASSTLLAGGMPDTQYF,TGTGCCAGCAGCACCCTTCTAGCGGGGGGCATGCCAGATACGCAGTATTTT
TRBJ2-7,TRBV13,NA,NA,CASSLGGESGAYEQYF,TGTGCCAGCAGCTTAGGGGGCGAATCGGGAGCCTACGAGCAGTACTTC
TRBJ1-3,TRBV3-1/TRBV3-2,NA,few,CASSLPGRGGNTIYF,TGTGCCAGCAGCCTTCCGGGGAGGGGTGGAAACACCATATATTTT
TRBJ2-3,TRBV29-1,NA,once,CSVEVQGTDTQYF,TGCAGCGTTGAAGTTCAGGGAACAGATACGCAGTATTTT
TRBJ1-2,TRBV9,NA,once,CASSPSGANYGYTF,TGTGCCAGCAGCCCCTCCGGAGCGAACTATGGCTACACCTTC
TRBJ2-7,TRBV2,NA,NA,CASSDGPAAAYEQYF,TGTGCCAGCAGTGATGGCCCAGCGGCCGCCTACGAGCAGTACTTC
TRBJ1-6,TRBV5-1,NA,once,CASSLTGSYNSPLHF,TGCGCCAGCAGCTTAACTGGGAGCTATAATTCACCCCTCCACTTT
TRBJ2-3,TRBV4-3,TRBD2,once,CASSQIAGVPSTDTQYF,TGCGCCAGCAGCCAAATAGCGGGGGTACCTAGCACAGATACGCAGTATTTT
TRBJ1-1,TRBV6-5,TRBD1,NA,CASRAGTANTEAFF,TGTGCCAGCAGGGCCGGGACAGCGAACACTGAAGCTTTCTTT
TRBJ2-3,TRBV19,TRBD1,NA,CASGQGGFGDTQYF,TGTGCCAGTGGACAGGGCGGTTTCGGAGATACGCAGTATTTT
TRBJ1-4,TRBV5-1,TRBD1,NA,CASSLGGGATNEKLFF,TGCGCCAGCAGCTTGGGAGGGGGCGCAACTAATGAAAAACTGTTTTTT
TRBJ2-1,TRBV30,NA,NA,CAWTVGGLSSYNEQFF,TGTGCCTGGACCGTGGGGGGACTGAGCTCCTACAATGAGCAGTTCTTC
TRBJ2-5,TRBV13,TRBD2,NA,CASSPTGGELAETQYF,TGTGCCAGCAGCCCCACGGGGGGAGAACTGGCGGAGACCCAGTACTTC
TRBJ1-1,TRBV29-1,TRBD1,NA,CSARDRGTEAFF,TGCAGCGCGCGGGACAGGGGAACTGAAGCTTTCTTT
TRBJ1-4,TRBV10-3,NA,NA,CAIKAGSNEKLFF,TGTGCCATCAAGGCAGGCTCTAATGAAAAACTGTTTTTT
TRBJ1-4,TRBV7-9,TRBD1,NA,CASSTGTGDEKLFF,TGTGCCAGCAGCACCGGGACAGGGGATGAAAAACTGTTTTTT
TRBJ1-5,TRBV7-2,NA,NA,CASSSLGRGNQPQHF,TGTGCCAGCAGCTCCCTTGGCAGGGGAAATCAGCCCCAGCATTTT
TRBJ2-1,TRBV4-2,TRBD1,NA,CASSQETGGFGVYNEQFF,TGTGCCAGCAGCCAAGAAACAGGGGGTTTTGGGGTCTACAATGAGCAGTTCTTC
TRBJ2-7,TRBV7-2,TRBD1,NA,CASRISRTGGEQYF,TGTGCCAGCAGAATCTCGAGGACAGGGGGCGAGCAGTACTTC
TRBJ1-1,TRBV15,TRBD1,few,CATSSDRVDTEAFF,TGTGCCACCAGCAGCGACAGGGTAGACACTGAAGCTTTCTTT
TRBJ1-6,TRBV6-1,NA,NA,CASSETVSPHSPLHF,TGTGCCAGCAGTGAAACGGTTAGCCCCCATTCACCCCTCCACTTT
TRBJ1-1,TRBV6-5,TRBD1,NA,CASTRTGITEAFF,TGTGCCAGCACCAGGACAGGGATCACTGAAGCTTTCTTT
TRBJ2-1,TRBV9,TRBD2,NA,CASSVLGGSGGQTYNEQFF,TGTGCCAGCAGCGTACTCGGGGGTAGCGGGGGTCAAACCTACAATGAGCAGTTCTTC
TRBJ1-3,TRBV5-6,TRBD1,few,CASSPATGSRNTIYF,TGTGCCAGCAGCCCAGCGACAGGGTCAAGAAACACCATATATTTT
TRBJ2-3,TRBV24-1,NA,NA,CATSDPRLSTDTQYF,TGTGCCACCAGTGATCCTCGACTCTCCACAGATACGCAGTATTTT
TRBJ1-6,TRBV10-3,NA,NA,CATSSENSPLHF,TGTGCCACCTCGAGTGAAAATTCACCCCTCCACTTT
TRBJ2-3,TRBV7-2,NA,NA,CASSSTGKITDTQYF,TGTGCCAGCAGCTCCACCGGGAAAATCACAGATACGCAGTATTTT
TRBJ1-2,TRBV28,NA,NA,CASSTQRAAYGYTF,TGTGCCAGCAGCACGCAGCGGGCGGCCTATGGCTACACCTTC
TRBJ1-2,TRBV5-1,NA,NA,CASSLREGGYGYTF,TGCGCCAGCAGCTTGAGAGAAGGAGGCTATGGCTACACCTTC
TRBJ2-5,TRBV28,TRBD2,NA,CASSLSLAGGPLGETQYF,TGTGCCAGCAGTTTATCACTAGCGGGGGGCCCCCTGGGGGAGACCCAGTACTTC
TRBJ1-4,TRBV4-2,TRBD1,NA,CASSQGQGNEKLFF,TGTGCCAGCAGCCAAGGACAGGGAAATGAAAAACTGTTTTTT
TRBJ2-1,TRBV3-1/TRBV3-2,TRBD2,NA,CASTKKTGTKGHNEQFF,TGTGCCAGTACAAAAAAAACCGGGACTAAGGGGCACAATGAGCAGTTCTTC
TRBJ2-7,TRBV29-1,TRBD2,NA,CSVLSGGSYEQYF,TGCAGCGTTCTCTCCGGGGGGTCCTACGAGCAGTACTTC
TRBJ1-1,TRBV18,NA,NA,CASSLLDSEAFF,TGTGCCAGCTCACTATTAGACAGTGAAGCTTTCTTT